This T cell receptor beta chain was identified in a study of OX40 agonist ivuxolimab in advanced cancers. Data came from immunoSEQ multiplex PCR; TCRdb stores just in-frame clones and leaves some out. The sample yields roughly 53,000 clones, nearly 80% seen once. Concerning this clone itself: Its antigen is as yet unknown.

Study-level results: Antigen specificity of clonally expanded peripheral T cells was not established.

The V and J ends lost 5 bases and 2 bases, in that order; junction bases with no gene match: 7. The CDR3 runs 15 residues. Germline V CDR1 and CDR2: SGHDT, YYEEEE. The chain joins TRBV5-6 to TRBJ1-2; TRBD1 matches at 9 bases. This specimen consisted of CD4+ or CD8+ T cells sorted from blood, obtained in a trial of the OX40 agonist ivuxolimab. This receptor was taken from an adult with an advanced solid tumor such as melanoma, head and neck, liver or kidney cancer. The CDR3 reads CASSSGGTGNYGYTF. CDR3 bases: TGTGCCAGCAGTTCGGGGGGGACAGGGAACTATGGCTACACCTTC.